This entry lists 25 T cell receptor beta chains sequenced from one sample in a study. TCRdb ran MiXCR on the RT-PCR reads and lists one entry per CDR3 protein. The sample lists about 680,000 distinct CDR3 sequences, 14% occurring once. The sequenced material came from memory CD4+ T cells from blood. These TCRs come from a female donor in good health, serving as a healthy control.

This clonotype appeared many times. The chain recombines TRBV6-5 with TRBJ2-2; 15 bases are shared with TRBD2. The ends lost 7 bases at V and 5 bases at J; junction bases unmatched: 5. Germline V gene sequence: CDR1 MNHEY, CDR2 SVGAGI. This CDR3 is built from 16 residues. In nucleotides, the CDR3 is TGTGCCAGCACCGCCGGGACTAGCGGGAGGACCGGGGAGCTGTTTTTT. Amino acid sequence: CASTAGTSGRTGELFF.

This clonotype has only a few counts. V and J are TRBV5-1 and TRBJ1-2; D not resolved. Germline values: CDR1 SGHRS, CDR2 YFSETQ. This CDR3 spans 13 amino acids. V dropped 0 bases and J dropped 4 bases, with 7 bases sitting between them. The CDR3 here is CASSLDQPYGYTF. The CDR3 DNA is TGCGCCAGCAGCTTGGATCAGCCCTATGGCTACACCTTC.

This clonotype has a count of ten or more. The CDR3 here is CASSPQQTVEQYF. The CDR3 region has the DNA TGTGCCAGCTCACCCCAGCAGACGGTGGAGCAGTACTTC. The rearrangement joins TRBV18 to TRBJ2-7; no definite D call. This CDR3 is built from 13 residues. The V gene's germline CDR1 is KGHSH and CDR2 LQKENI. V dropped 3 bases and J dropped 7 bases, with 13 bases sitting between them.

This clonotype was picked up many times. In nucleotides, the CDR3 is TGTGCCAGCAGCACCCGGGGGGGGTTCAATGAGCAGTTCTTC. This translates into CASSTRGGFNEQFF. The chain employs TRBV7-6 and TRBJ2-1, with 8 bases aligning to TRBD2. V lost 5 bases, J lost 6 bases, and 6 bases stayed unmatched. Per the germline V gene, CDR1 is SGHVS and CDR2 is FNYEAQ. The CDR3 loop spans 14 amino acids.

This clonotype occurred many times. The genes are TRBV10-3 and TRBJ2-1; 15 nucleotides agree with TRBD2. Trimming cost V 2 bases and J 6 bases; bases outside gene matches: 5. The CDR3 is 17 amino acids. The germline CDR1 and CDR2 sequences are ENHRY and SYGVKD. In nucleotides, the CDR3 is TGTGCCATCAGTGAGGCTACGGGACTAGCGGGAGGCAATGAGCAGTTCTTC. Residues: CAISEATGLAGGNEQFF.

This clonotype was found once. The rearrangement uses TRBV18 and TRBJ2-2; 8 nucleotides match TRBD1. Germline CDR1 is KGHSH and CDR2 is LQKENI. Trimming removed 2 bases from V and 5 bases from J; junction bases left unmatched: 7. The CDR3 loop spans 16 amino acids. Here the CDR3 reads CASSPGQGGWTGELFF. CDR3 coding DNA: TGTGCCAGCTCACCAGGACAGGGCGGATGGACCGGGGAGCTGTTTTTT.

This clonotype was found a few times. V is TRBV7-2 and J is TRBJ2-2, with D tentatively TRBD1 or TRBD2 (5 bases each). From germline, CDR1 is SGHTA and CDR2 FQGNSA. Trimming shortened V by 7 bases and J by 2 bases, and 14 bases separated the two germline ends. This CDR3 is built from 15 residues. The CDR3 region is CASTFAGTNTGELFF. Here the CDR3 DNA reads TGTGCCAGCACCTTTGCCGGGACCAACACCGGGGAGCTGTTTTTT.

The chain has TRBV15 and TRBJ2-7; D unresolved. The CDR3 covers 13 residues. V was cut by 0 bases and J by 5 bases, with 8 bases left in between. CDR1 is LNHNV, CDR2 YYDKDF, per germline (reference sequence). In DNA form, the CDR3 reads TGTGCCACCAGCAGAGATAGGCCGGACGAGCAGTACTTC. Protein sequence: CATSRDRPDEQYF. The full variable domain, in which reference TRBV15 and TRBJ2-7 provide the parts outside the CDR3, is DAMVIQNPRYQVTQFGKPVTLSCSQTLNHNVMYWYQQKSSQAPKLLFHYYDKDFNNEADTPDNFQSRRPNTSFCFLDIRSPGLGDTAMYLCATSRDRPDEQYFGPGTRLTVT.

On this clonotype: A much larger clone sits a single nucleotide away, making a read error possible. The chain recombines TRBV4-3 with TRBJ2-7, with D perhaps TRBD2 (5 bases). The CDR3 totals 13 residues. Trimming shortened V by 3 bases and J by 5 bases, and 11 bases separated the two germline ends. The germline V gene has CDR1 LGHNA and CDR2 YSLEER. The CDR3 region has the DNA TGCGCCAGCAGCCAGGAGGACGGGAACGAGCAGTACTTC. Amino acid sequence: CASSQEDGNEQYF.

This clonotype was recorded many times. The J gene is TRBJ1-2, the V gene TRBV10-3, with a possible D match to TRBD1 (6 bases). Trimming took 2 bases from V and 2 from J, leaving 9 bases between them. CDR1 and CDR2 from the germline V gene are ENHRY and SYGVKD. The CDR3 extends over 14 amino acids. The CDR3 DNA sequence: TGTGCCATCAGTGAGGTACAGGGCAACTATGGCTACACCTTC. Translating it yields CAISEVQGNYGYTF.

V usage is TRBV29-1 and J usage is TRBJ1-1, with D tentatively TRBD1 (5 bases). The ends were cut back, 7 bases at V and 6 bases at J, with 18 bases in the middle. The germline gives CDR1 SQVTM, CDR2 ANQGSEA. This CDR3 is 13 amino acids long. The CDR3 sequence: CSAVSIGGSEAFF. The CDR3 DNA reads as TGCAGCGCGGTATCGATTGGGGGTTCTGAAGCTTTCTTT. The full variable domain, with the rest looked up from reference TRBV29-1 and TRBJ1-1, is SAVISQKPSRDICQRGTSLTIQCQVDSQVTMMFWYRQQPGQSLTLIATANQGSEATYESGFVIDKFPISRPNLTFSTLTVSNMSPEDSSIYLCSAVSIGGSEAFFGQGTRLTVV.

V is TRBV9 and J is TRBJ1-5; weak D call: TRBD1 (5 bases). Germline CDR1 SGDLS, CDR2 YYNGEE. The CDR3 is 12 amino acids. Between the trimmed V and J ends, which lost 3 bases and 11 bases, there was a span of 12 bases. The CDR3 sequence is CASSAREGAQHF. The CDR3 DNA follows: TGTGCCAGCAGCGCCCGGGAAGGGGCCCAGCATTTT.

The rearrangement links TRBV12-3 or TRBV12-4 to TRBJ1-5, with D perhaps matching TRBD1 (5 bases). The CDR3 consists of 13 residues. V dropped 2 bases and J dropped 11 bases, with 13 bases sitting between them. The CDR3 here is CASSLQIDSTQHF. CDR3 DNA: TGTGCCAGCAGTTTACAAATCGACAGTACCCAGCATTTT.

This clonotype has a handful of counts. The genes are TRBV10-3 and TRBJ2-2; either TRBD1 or TRBD2 may supply D (5 bases each). Germline assignment: CDR1 ENHRY and CDR2 SYGVKD. Trimming took 3 bases from V and 2 from J, leaving 13 bases between them. The CDR3 has 16 residues. CDR3 sequence: CAISDRDGRNTGELFF. CDR3 DNA sequence: TGTGCCATCAGTGACAGGGACGGCCGAAACACCGGGGAGCTGTTTTTT.

This clonotype was seen a few times. V is TRBV6-6 and J is TRBJ2-1; D ambiguous. Per the germline V gene, CDR1 is MNHNY and CDR2 is SVGAGI (reference sequence). Trimming cost V 6 bases and J 1 base, with 16 bases left between them. The CDR3 length is 16 residues. The CDR3 DNA is TGTGCCAGCAGCGCGTCGGCAAGAATATCCTACAATGAGCAGTTCTTC. Its translation is CASSASARISYNEQFF.

J is TRBJ1-1 and V is TRBV11-2; 9 bases fit TRBD1. V was clipped by 4 bases and J by 1 base; unmatched bases: 10. There are 17 residues in the CDR3. CDR1 is SGHAT and CDR2 is FQNNGV in the germline V gene. CDR3 DNA: TGTGCCAGCAGCTCCGACAGGGGGAGTACTGCGAACACTGAAGCTTTCTTT. Protein sequence: CASSSDRGSTANTEAFF.

The table lists this clonotype with many counts. The rearrangement joins TRBV11-2 to TRBJ1-1; 7 nucleotides line up with TRBD1. Germline V gives CDR1 SGHAT, CDR2 FQNNGV. There are 14 residues in the CDR3. V shed 4 bases and J 5 bases; nucleotides not matched to a gene: 7. The DNA for the CDR3 is TGTGCCAGCAGCTCCGCTACGACAGGGACTGAAGCTTTCTTT. The encoded protein is CASSSATTGTEAFF.

Note on this clonotype: The germline gene is not matched at one end of the junction; a read error may be the cause. The J gene is TRBJ1-2, the V gene TRBV28, with 7 bases that match TRBD1. Germline V gives CDR1 MDHEN, CDR2 SYDVKM. The CDR3 consists of 15 residues. The CDR3 protein is CASSYGTAYNYGYTF. CDR3 in DNA: TGTGCCAGCAGTTACGGGACAGCCTATAACTATGGCTACACCTTT.

V gene TRBV7-2 combines with J gene TRBJ2-7; possibly TRBD2 for D (6 bases). The CDR3 is 16 residues long. CDR1 SGHTA and CDR2 FQGNSA come from the germline V gene. V shed 4 bases and J shed 1 base, with 17 bases lying between them. The CDR3 DNA is TGTGCCAGCAGCTCACACTGGCTGGGGGGATCCTACGAGCAGTACTTC. Translating gives CASSSHWLGGSYEQYF.

In its sample, this clonotype was seen a few times. The chain couples TRBV3-1 to TRBJ2-5, with 8 nucleotides matching TRBD2. The length of the CDR3 is 16 residues. Per germline, CDR1 LGHDT and CDR2 YNNKEL (reference sequence). V was clipped by 2 bases and J by 2 bases; unmatched bases: 7. DNA for the CDR3: TGTGCCAGCAGCCAAATCTTAGCGGGACTGCAAGAGACCCAGTACTTC. Its protein product is CASSQILAGLQETQYF.

This clonotype was seen more than once but under ten times. This sequence joins TRBV20-1 and TRBJ1-6; D gene unclear. The CDR3 spans 16 residues. Per the germline V gene, CDR1 is DFQATT and CDR2 is SNEGSKA (reference sequence). Trimming stripped 2 bases from V and 0 bases from J, with 11 bases between. The CDR3 DNA reads TGCAGTGCTAGAAAAGCCGACCACTCCTATAATTCACCCCTCCACTTT. As protein: CSARKADHSYNSPLHF.

This clonotype was observed a few times. J is TRBJ2-7 and V is TRBV6-5; perhaps D is TRBD1 or TRBD2 (6 bases each). Germline assignment: CDR1 MNHEY and CDR2 SVGAGI. The V end was cut by 2 bases, the J end by 3 bases, with 20 bases between. The CDR3 is made up of 17 amino acids. CDR3 DNA sequence: TGTGCCAGCAGTTACGGGGGGCCTACGACCCCGGGCTACGAGCAGTACTTC. Residues: CASSYGGPTTPGYEQYF.

There are many counts of this clonotype. A junction end diverges from the germline sequence, so it may reflect a read error. V usage is TRBV20-1 and J usage is TRBJ2-3, with 8 bases lining up with TRBD1. Germline V gives CDR1 DFQATT, CDR2 SNEGSKA (reference sequence). The CDR3 loop spans 10 amino acids. CDR3 DNA sequence: TGTACAGGGGGTACACATACGCAGTATTTT. Amino acids: CTGGTHTQYF.

There are many counts of this clonotype. The rearrangement uses TRBV7-2 and TRBJ2-5; 11 bases match TRBD2. Germline V gene data show CDR1 as SGHTA and CDR2 as FQGNSA. The CDR3 runs to 14 residues. J was trimmed by 9 bases and V by 4 bases; bases with no gene match: 7. CDR3 residues: CASSSPGLAEAQYF. CDR3 DNA: TGTGCCAGCAGCTCACCGGGACTAGCGGAGGCCCAGTACTTC.

The chain has TRBV9 and TRBJ2-3; no firm D call. Trimming took 2 bases from V and 1 from J, leaving 8 bases between them. The CDR3 is made up of 14 amino acids. The germline V gene encodes CDR1 SGDLS and CDR2 YYNGEE. In DNA, the CDR3 is TGTGCCAGCAGCGTCTCAACGGGCACAGATACGCAGTATTTT. Amino acids: CASSVSTGTDTQYF.